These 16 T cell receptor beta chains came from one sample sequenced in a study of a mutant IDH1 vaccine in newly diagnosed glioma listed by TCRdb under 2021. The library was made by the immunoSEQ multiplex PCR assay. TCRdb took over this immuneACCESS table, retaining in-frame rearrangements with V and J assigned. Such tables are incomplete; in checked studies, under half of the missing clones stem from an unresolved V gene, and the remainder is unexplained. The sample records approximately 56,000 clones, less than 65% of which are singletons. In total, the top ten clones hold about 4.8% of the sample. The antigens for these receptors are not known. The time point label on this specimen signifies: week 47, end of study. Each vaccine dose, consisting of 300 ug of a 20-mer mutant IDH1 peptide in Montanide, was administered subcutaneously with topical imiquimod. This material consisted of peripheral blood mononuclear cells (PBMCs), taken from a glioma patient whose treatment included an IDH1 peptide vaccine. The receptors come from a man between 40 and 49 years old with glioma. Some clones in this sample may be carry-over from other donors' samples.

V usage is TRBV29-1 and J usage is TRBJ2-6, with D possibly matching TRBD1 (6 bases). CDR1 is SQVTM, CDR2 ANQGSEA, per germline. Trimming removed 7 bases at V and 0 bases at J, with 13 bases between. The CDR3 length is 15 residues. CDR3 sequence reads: CSARDILSGANVLTF. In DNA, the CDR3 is TGCAGCGCTAGGGACATACTCTCTGGGGCCAACGTCCTGACTTTC.

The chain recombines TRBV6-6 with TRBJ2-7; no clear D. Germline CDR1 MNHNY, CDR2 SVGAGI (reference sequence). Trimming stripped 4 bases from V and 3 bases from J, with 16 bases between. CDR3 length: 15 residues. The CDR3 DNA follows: TGTGCCAGCAGTTCCCCCTCACTTCCGATCTACGAGCAGTACTTC. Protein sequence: CASSSPSLPIYEQYF.

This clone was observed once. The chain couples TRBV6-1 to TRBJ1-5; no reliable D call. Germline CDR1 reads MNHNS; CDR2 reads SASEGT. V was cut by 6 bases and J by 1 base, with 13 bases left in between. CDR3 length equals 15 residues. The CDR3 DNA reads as TGTGCCAGCAGCCACATATTCCACAGCAATCAGCCCCAGCATTTT. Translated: CASSHIFHSNQPQHF.

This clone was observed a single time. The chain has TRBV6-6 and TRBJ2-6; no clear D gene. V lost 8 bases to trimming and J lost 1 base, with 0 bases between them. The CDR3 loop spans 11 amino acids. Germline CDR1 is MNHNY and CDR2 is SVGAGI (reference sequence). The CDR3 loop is CASSGANVLTF. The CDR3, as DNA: TGTGCCAGCTCTGGGGCCAACGTCCTGACTTTC.

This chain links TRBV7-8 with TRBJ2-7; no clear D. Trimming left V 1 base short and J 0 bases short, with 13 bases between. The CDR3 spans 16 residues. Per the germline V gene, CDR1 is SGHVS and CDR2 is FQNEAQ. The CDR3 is CASSLEGYSSSYEQYF. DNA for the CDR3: TGTGCCAGCAGCTTAGAGGGTTATAGCTCCTCCTACGAGCAGTACTTC.

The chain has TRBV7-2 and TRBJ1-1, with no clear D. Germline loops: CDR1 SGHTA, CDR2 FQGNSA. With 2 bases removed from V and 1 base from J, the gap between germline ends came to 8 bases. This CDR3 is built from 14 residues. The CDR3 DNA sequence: TGTGCCAGCAGCTTAACCCCAAGGAACACTGAAGCTTTCTTT. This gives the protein CASSLTPRNTEAFF.

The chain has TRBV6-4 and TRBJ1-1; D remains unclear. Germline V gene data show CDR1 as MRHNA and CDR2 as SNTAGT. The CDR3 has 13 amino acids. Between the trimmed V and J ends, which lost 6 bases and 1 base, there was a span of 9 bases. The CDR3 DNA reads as TGTGCCAGCAGACGCGAGAGGAACACTGAAGCTTTCTTT. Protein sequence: CASRRERNTEAFF.

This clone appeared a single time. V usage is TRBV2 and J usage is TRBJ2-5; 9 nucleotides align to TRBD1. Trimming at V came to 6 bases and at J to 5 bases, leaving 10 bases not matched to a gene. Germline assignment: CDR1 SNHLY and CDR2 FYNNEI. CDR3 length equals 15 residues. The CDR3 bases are TGTGCCAGCAGGAAACAGGGGGCCATCGGTGAGACCCAGTACTTC. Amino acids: CASRKQGAIGETQYF.

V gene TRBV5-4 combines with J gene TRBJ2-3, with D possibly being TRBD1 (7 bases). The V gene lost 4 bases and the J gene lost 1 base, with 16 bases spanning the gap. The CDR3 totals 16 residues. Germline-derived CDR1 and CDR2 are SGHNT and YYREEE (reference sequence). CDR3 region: CASSQGGAQGTDTQYF. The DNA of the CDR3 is TGTGCCAGCAGCCAGGGGGGAGCCCAGGGCACAGATACGCAGTATTTT. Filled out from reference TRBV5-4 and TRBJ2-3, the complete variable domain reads ETGVTQSPTHLIKTRGQQVTLRCSSQSGHNTVSWYQQALGQGPQFIFQYYREEENGRGNFPPRFSGLQFPNYSSELNVNALELDDSALYLCASSQGGAQGTDTQYFGPGTRLTVL.

CDR3 sequence (DNA): TGCGCCAGCAGCCTGCACAGGGCGAACACTGAAGCTTTCTTT. Its protein product is CASSLHRANTEAFF. The gene calls are TRBV4-3 and TRBJ1-1, with a possible D match to TRBD1 (6 bases). V gave up 4 bases and J gave up 1 base, with 10 bases separating them. Germline values: CDR1 LGHNA, CDR2 YSLEER. The CDR3 contains 14 residues.

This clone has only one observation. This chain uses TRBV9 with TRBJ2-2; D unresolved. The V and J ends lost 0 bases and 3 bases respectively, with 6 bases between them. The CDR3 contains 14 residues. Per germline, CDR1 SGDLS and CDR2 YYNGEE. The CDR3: CASSVDSYTGELFF. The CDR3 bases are TGTGCCAGCAGCGTAGACAGTTACACCGGGGAGCTGTTTTTT.

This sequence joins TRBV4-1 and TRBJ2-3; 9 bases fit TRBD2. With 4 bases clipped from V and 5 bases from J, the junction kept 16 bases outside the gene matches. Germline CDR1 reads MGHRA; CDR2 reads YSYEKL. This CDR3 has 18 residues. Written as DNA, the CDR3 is TGCGCCAGCAGCCCCGAGTTTCCCGGGGCGGGGGGGAGAGATACGCAGTATTTT. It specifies CASSPEFPGAGGRDTQYF.

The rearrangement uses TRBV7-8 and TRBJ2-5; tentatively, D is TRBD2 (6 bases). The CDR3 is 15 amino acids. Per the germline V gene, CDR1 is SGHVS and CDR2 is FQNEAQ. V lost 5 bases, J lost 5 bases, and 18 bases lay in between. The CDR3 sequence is CASSQGLLEGETQYF. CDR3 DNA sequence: TGTGCCAGCAGCCAGGGACTCCTAGAGGGGGAGACCCAGTACTTC.

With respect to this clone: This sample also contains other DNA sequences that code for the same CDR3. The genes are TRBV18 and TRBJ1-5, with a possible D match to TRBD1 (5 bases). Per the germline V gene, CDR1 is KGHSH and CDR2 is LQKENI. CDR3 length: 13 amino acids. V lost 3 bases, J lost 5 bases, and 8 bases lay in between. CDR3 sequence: CASSPGRDQPQHF. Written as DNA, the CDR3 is TGTGCCAGCTCACCGGGACGAGATCAGCCCCAGCATTTT.

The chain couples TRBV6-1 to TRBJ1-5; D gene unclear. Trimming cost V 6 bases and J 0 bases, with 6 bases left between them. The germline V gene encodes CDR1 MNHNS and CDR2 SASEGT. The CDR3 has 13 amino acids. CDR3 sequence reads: CASSQNSNQPQHF. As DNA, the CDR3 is TGTGCCAGCAGCCAAAATAGCAATCAGCCCCAGCATTTT.

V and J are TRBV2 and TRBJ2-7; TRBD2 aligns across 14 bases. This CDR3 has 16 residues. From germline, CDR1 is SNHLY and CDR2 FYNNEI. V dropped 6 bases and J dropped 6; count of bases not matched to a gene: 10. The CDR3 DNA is TGTGCCAGCAGATGGACTAGCGGGGGGCTTAGGGCCGAGCAGTACTTC. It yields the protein CASRWTSGGLRAEQYF. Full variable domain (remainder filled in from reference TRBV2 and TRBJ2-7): EPEVTQTPSHQVTQMGQEVILRCVPISNHLYFYWYRQILGQKVEFLVSFYNNEISEKSEIFDDQFSVERPDGSNFTLKIRSTKLEDSAMYFCASRWTSGGLRAEQYFGPGTRLTVT.